This is a list of T cell receptor beta chains from one sample in a study of monozygotic twins with inflammatory bowel disease. After re-calling the 5' RACE reads, TCRdb lists one entry per CDR3 protein, DNA absent. The sample has about 380,000 distinct CDR3 sequences, and its top ten clones hold 2.5% to 3%. Sequencing was done on a sample of blood. These receptors were obtained from a human donor with ulcerative colitis or Crohn's disease, or a healthy co-twin of an affected twin (not recorded which). Each CDR3 is given with its conserved first and last residue.

cdr3_length: 14
v_call: TRBV29-1
j_call: TRBJ2-7
cdr3_aa: CSATSRDLSYEQYF

cdr3_length: 13
v_call: TRBV7-9
j_call: TRBJ1-5
cdr3_aa: CASSFSSNQPQHF

cdr3_length: 15
v_call: TRBV5-8
j_call: TRBJ2-1
cdr3_aa: CASSSSSFFYNEQFF

cdr3_length: 18
v_call: TRBV4-3
j_call: TRBJ2-3
cdr3_aa: CASSQQTSGGGYTDTQYF

cdr3_length: 16
v_call: TRBV7-3
j_call: TRBJ2-1
cdr3_aa: CASSLSGGAFGNEQFF

cdr3_length: 15
v_call: TRBV9
j_call: TRBJ2-3
cdr3_aa: CASSVGTVSTDTQYF

cdr3_length: 15
v_call: TRBV20-1
j_call: TRBJ1-5
cdr3_aa: CSAFFGQNSNQPQHF

cdr3_length: 13
v_call: TRBV7-8
j_call: TRBJ1-6
cdr3_aa: CASSLAWESPLHF

cdr3_length: 15
v_call: TRBV7-8
j_call: TRBJ2-3
cdr3_aa: CASSRGGAAADTQYF

cdr3_length: 17
v_call: TRBV6-1
j_call: TRBJ2-1
cdr3_aa: CASSARAGAGPYNEQFF

cdr3_length: 15
v_call: TRBV7-2
j_call: TRBJ2-7
cdr3_aa: CASSLEVTGGDEQYF

cdr3_length: 15
v_call: TRBV5-1
j_call: TRBJ1-6
cdr3_aa: CASSFFGKGDSPLHF

cdr3_length: 15
v_call: TRBV7-2
j_call: TRBJ1-5
cdr3_aa: CASGTDWYSNQPQHF

cdr3_length: 15
v_call: TRBV12-3/TRBV12-4
j_call: TRBJ2-1
cdr3_aa: CASTTSGGASIEQFF

cdr3_length: 14
v_call: TRBV24-1
j_call: TRBJ2-1
cdr3_aa: CATSAGRDYNEQFF

cdr3_length: 16
v_call: TRBV20-1
j_call: TRBJ2-3
cdr3_aa: CSSQLMTGLDTDTQYF

cdr3_length: 13
v_call: TRBV6-5
j_call: TRBJ2-7
cdr3_aa: CASTGGPSYEQYF

cdr3_length: 16
v_call: TRBV18
j_call: TRBJ2-3
cdr3_aa: CASSPLGAGGTDTQYF

cdr3_length: 18
v_call: TRBV20-1
j_call: TRBJ2-1
cdr3_aa: CSAREINRLAGGLNEQFF

cdr3_length: 16
v_call: TRBV9
j_call: TRBJ2-2
cdr3_aa: CASSVRGLAVTGELFF

cdr3_length: 13
v_call: TRBV7-9
j_call: TRBJ1-6
cdr3_aa: CASNPTGRSPLHF

cdr3_length: 16
v_call: TRBV24-1
j_call: TRBJ1-2
cdr3_aa: CATSDSRQVRSNGYTF

cdr3_length: 14
v_call: TRBV5-1
j_call: TRBJ1-6
cdr3_aa: CASSPGQGDSPLHF

cdr3_length: 13
v_call: TRBV12-3/TRBV12-4
j_call: TRBJ2-2
cdr3_aa: CASSKGGTGELFF

cdr3_length: 16
v_call: TRBV7-6
j_call: TRBJ2-3
cdr3_aa: CASSPAGAEFADTQYF

cdr3_length: 17
v_call: TRBV7-3
j_call: TRBJ1-5
cdr3_aa: CASSVPRRTGVVQPQHF

cdr3_length: 14
v_call: TRBV9
j_call: TRBJ2-1
cdr3_aa: CASSVVGSGIEQFF

cdr3_length: 13
v_call: TRBV7-3
j_call: TRBJ2-7
cdr3_aa: CASSLGNTYEQYF

cdr3_length: 11
v_call: TRBV29-1
j_call: TRBJ2-7
cdr3_aa: CSVTGVNEQYF

cdr3_length: 17
v_call: TRBV7-2
j_call: TRBJ2-4
cdr3_aa: CASSRSGTGGAKNIQYF

cdr3_length: 15
v_call: TRBV5-4
j_call: TRBJ2-2
cdr3_aa: CASSLGSQSGGELFF

cdr3_length: 16
v_call: TRBV30
j_call: TRBJ1-1
cdr3_aa: CAWSVWAGDMNTEAFF

cdr3_length: 14
v_call: TRBV5-5
j_call: TRBJ1-2
cdr3_aa: CASSLGTPNYGYTF

cdr3_length: 15
v_call: TRBV7-9
j_call: TRBJ2-7
cdr3_aa: CASSHWDRGRYEQYF

cdr3_length: 15
v_call: TRBV28
j_call: TRBJ2-7
cdr3_aa: CARSRLAGLAYEQYF

cdr3_length: 15
v_call: TRBV3-1
j_call: TRBJ2-2
cdr3_aa: CASSYGGSNVGELFF

cdr3_length: 14
v_call: TRBV28
j_call: TRBJ2-1
cdr3_aa: CASSLESRAHEQFF